The 27 T cell receptor beta chains given below trace back to one sample, sequenced in a study of blood T cell repertoires in COVID-19. Using immunoSEQ multiplex PCR, the repertoire was profiled, and TCRdb retains in-frame clones only, with some absent. This table holds about 440,000 clones, around 89% found once. Sequencing used peripheral blood. Every receptor here comes from a woman in her 30s with acute or convalescent COVID-19.

The DNA for the CDR3 is TGTGCCACCAGTGATAGCGCTATGGGACTACGGGGCACAGATACGCAGTATTTT. Protein sequence: CATSDSAMGLRGTDTQYF. V is TRBV24-1 and J is TRBJ2-3, with 7 bases matching TRBD2. Germline loops: CDR1 KGHDR, CDR2 SFDVKD. This CDR3 contains 18 residues. V lost 3 bases and J lost 1; bases outside the gene matches: 12.

This chain links TRBV9 with TRBJ2-2, with 9 bases aligning to TRBD2. The trim removed 4 bases at V and 7 bases at J, leaving 11 bases unmatched. The CDR3 loop spans 16 amino acids. The V gene's germline CDR1 is SGDLS and CDR2 YYNGEE. The CDR3 reads CASSLGAGGRYGELFF. For the CDR3, the DNA is TGTGCCAGCAGCTTGGGCGCGGGGGGGCGATACGGGGAGCTGTTTTTT.

CDR3 in amino acids: CASSQRGYSTDTQYF. The CDR3 nucleotides are TGTGCCAGCAGCCAGCGGGGTTATAGCACAGATACGCAGTATTTT. The rearrangement joins TRBV3-1 (or the pseudogene TRBV3-2) to TRBJ2-3; D is perhaps TRBD2 (6 bases). V dropped 3 bases and J dropped 0 bases, with 10 bases sitting between them. There are 15 residues in the CDR3. CDR1 and CDR2 from the germline V gene are LGHDT and YNNKEL (reference sequence).

The chain recombines TRBV7-2 with TRBJ2-3, with a weak D call TRBD2 (7 bases). CDR1 and CDR2 (germline): SGHTA, FQGNSA. This CDR3 region has 14 residues. V was clipped by 5 bases and J by 3 bases, with 12 bases between them. This chain's CDR3 is CASSEGGVTDTQYF. The CDR3, as DNA: TGTGCCAGCAGCGAAGGGGGGGTGACAGATACGCAGTATTTT.

This chain links TRBV11-2 with TRBJ2-1, with D tentatively TRBD1 (6 bases). The germline V gene encodes CDR1 SGHAT and CDR2 FQNNGV. The CDR3 totals 17 residues. Trimming stripped 7 bases from V and 0 bases from J, with 19 bases between. The CDR3 DNA reads TGTGCCAGCATCCCCCCGACTGGCAGGGGCTCCTACAATGAGCAGTTCTTC. It is translated as CASIPPTGRGSYNEQFF.

V is TRBV19 and J is TRBJ2-5, with 12 nucleotides matching TRBD2. The CDR3 totals 15 residues. Germline CDR1 reads LNHDA; CDR2 reads SQIVND (reference sequence). The trim removed 1 base at V and 7 bases at J, leaving 4 bases unmatched. The CDR3 sequence is CASSIGLAGAVTQYF. The DNA of the CDR3 is TGTGCCAGTAGTATAGGACTAGCGGGGGCGGTGACCCAGTACTTC.

The J gene is TRBJ2-5, the V gene TRBV13, with 7 bases aligning to TRBD1. V trimming: 2 bases; J trimming: 3 bases; junction bases outside the gene matches: 12. Germline V gene sequence: CDR1 PRHDT, CDR2 FYEKMQ (reference sequence). The CDR3 sequence is 17 residues long. The CDR3 here is CASSLPTDTGTEETQYF. The CDR3 DNA follows: TGTGCCAGCAGCTTACCCACAGATACCGGGACAGAAGAGACCCAGTACTTC.

The chain is built from TRBV9 and TRBJ2-2, with a possible D match to TRBD2 (5 bases). Germline CDR1 and CDR2: SGDLS and YYNGEE. The CDR3 totals 13 residues. Trimming took 2 bases from V and 6 from J, leaving 8 bases between them. The chain's CDR3 is CASSVLGAGELFF. CDR3 DNA: TGTGCCAGCAGCGTTCTGGGAGCCGGGGAGCTGTTTTTT.

This chain uses TRBV20-1 with TRBJ1-2; D uncertain. Germline CDR1 and CDR2: DFQATT and SNEGSKA (reference sequence). CDR3 length equals 10 residues. V gave up 7 bases and J gave up 7 bases, with 10 bases separating them. The CDR3 loop is CSGTPSGYTF. The CDR3 region has the DNA TGCAGTGGTACCCCTAGTGGCTACACCTTC.

This clone appeared a few times. The sample has other DNA sequences that encode this CDR3 too. The chain joins TRBV5-4 to TRBJ2-7, with no clear D. V lost 0 bases and J lost 0, with 10 bases in between. Germline values: CDR1 SGHNT, CDR2 YYREEE (reference sequence). The CDR3 consists of 15 residues. The CDR3 DNA is TGTGCCAGCAGCTTGGGAACGACTTCCTCCTACGAGCAGTACTTC. Its protein product is CASSLGTTSSYEQYF.

V usage is TRBV27 and J usage is TRBJ2-3; D uncertain. The V end was cut by 0 bases, the J end by 2 bases, with 6 bases between. CDR1 and CDR2 from the germline V gene are MNHEY and SMNVEV (reference sequence). The CDR3 sequence is 14 residues long. In DNA form, the CDR3 reads TGTGCCAGCAGTTTATCACAGTTCACAGATACGCAGTATTTT. This codes for CASSLSQFTDTQYF.

The chain recombines TRBV19 with TRBJ2-1, with D maybe TRBD2 (5 bases). This CDR3 is 16 amino acids long. Trimming removed 4 bases at V and 1 base at J, with 14 bases between. The germline V gene encodes CDR1 LNHDA and CDR2 SQIVND (reference sequence). CDR3 DNA sequence: TGTGCCAGTAGTACTGGTCAGGACTGGTCCTACAATGAGCAGTTCTTC. Translation: CASSTGQDWSYNEQFF.

The chain uses TRBV27 and TRBJ1-2; D is perhaps TRBD1 (5 bases). Germline V gene data show CDR1 as MNHEY and CDR2 as SMNVEV (reference sequence). Trimming removed 2 bases at V and 11 bases at J, with 15 bases between. This CDR3 contains 13 residues. CDR3 residues: CASSLRAGLSYTF. CDR3 coding DNA: TGTGCCAGCAGTTTAAGGGCAGGGCTAAGTTACACCTTC.

V gene TRBV5-1 combines with J gene TRBJ2-4, with D tentatively TRBD2 (6 bases). The CDR3 runs to 14 residues. V dropped 2 bases and J dropped 9 bases, with 15 bases sitting between them. From germline, CDR1 is SGHRS and CDR2 YFSETQ. DNA of the CDR3: TGCGCCAGCAGCTTAGGAGGGGCGCGGAGCATTCAGTACTTC. Translated: CASSLGGARSIQYF.

The chain is built from TRBV2 and TRBJ2-3, with a weak D call TRBD2 (6 bases). Trimming left V 8 bases short and J 4 bases short, with 19 bases between. Per germline, CDR1 SNHLY and CDR2 FYNNEI. This CDR3 has 15 residues. As DNA, the CDR3 is TGTGCCAGCGATGGACTATTATCGAAGTCAGATACGCAGTATTTT. This sequence encodes CASDGLLSKSDTQYF. Looking up the rest from reference TRBV2 and TRBJ2-3 gives the full variable domain: EPEVTQTPSHQVTQMGQEVILRCVPISNHLYFYWYRQILGQKVEFLVSFYNNEISEKSEIFDDQFSVERPDGSNFTLKIRSTKLEDSAMYFCASDGLLSKSDTQYFGPGTRLTVL.

The rearrangement links TRBV6-5 to TRBJ2-2, with 8 positions matching TRBD1. This CDR3 has 15 residues. In germline, CDR1 is MNHEY, CDR2 SVGAGI. The V segment lost 6 bases and the J segment 2 bases; nucleotides outside the gene matches: 5. The CDR3 region has the DNA TGTGCCAGCAGCGGGACAGGAGTTAACACCGGGGAGCTGTTTTTT. Its translation: CASSGTGVNTGELFF.

V and J are TRBV7-9 and TRBJ1-4; 9 bases are a match to TRBD1. V lost 5 bases to trimming and J lost 6 bases; unmatched junction nucleotides: 13. This CDR3 has 17 residues. CDR1 is SEHNR and CDR2 is FQNEAQ in the germline V gene (reference sequence). The CDR3 nucleotides read TGTGCCAGCAGCCCGGACCCGCCGGGACAGGGTTATGAAAAACTGTTTTTT. Protein product: CASSPDPPGQGYEKLFF.

Remarks on this clone: Other nucleotide sequences in the sample specify the same CDR3. This chain uses TRBV24-1 with TRBJ1-5, with D uncertain. Germline values: CDR1 KGHDR, CDR2 SFDVKD. Trimming shortened V by 3 bases and J by 5 bases, and 4 bases separated the two germline ends. CDR3 length: 12 amino acids. CDR3 DNA: TGTGCCACCAGTGATCAGGATCAGCCCCAGCATTTT. Translation: CATSDQDQPQHF.

The chain carries TRBV2 and TRBJ1-2; D gene uncertain. V was clipped by 6 bases and J by 2 bases, with 13 bases between them. Germline V lookup: CDR1 SNHLY, CDR2 FYNNEI. The CDR3 runs to 14 residues. CDR3 protein: CASSYARMNYGYTF. CDR3 coding DNA: TGTGCCAGCAGCTACGCGCGGATGAACTATGGCTACACCTTC.

The chain is built from TRBV5-1 and TRBJ2-5, with TRBD1 matching over 8 bases. CDR3 length: 15 amino acids. J gave up 4 bases and V 4 bases, and 9 bases lay outside the gene matches. Looked up from germline, CDR1 is SGHRS and CDR2 is YFSETQ. This CDR3 reads CASSRRTGPRETQYF. The CDR3 DNA reads TGCGCCAGCAGCAGACGGACAGGGCCGCGAGAGACCCAGTACTTC.

The chain employs TRBV5-1 and TRBJ1-6; 7 bases are a match to TRBD1. Germline CDR1 and CDR2: SGHRS and YFSETQ. Trimming cost V 9 bases and J 5 bases; bases outside gene matches: 11. CDR3 length: 15 residues. The CDR3 DNA follows: TGCGCCACCAGGCTCGGGGACAGCAATAATTCACCCCTCCACTTT. Its protein product is CATRLGDSNNSPLHF.

This clone was detected only a few times. The chain couples TRBV7-6 to TRBJ2-3; 8 bases are a match to TRBD1. The CDR3 is made up of 15 amino acids. Germline CDR1 and CDR2: SGHVS and FNYEAQ. V shed 5 bases, J shed 0 bases, and the junction held 4 bases outside the gene matches. The CDR3: CASSRGQGSTDTQYF. CDR3 coding DNA: TGTGCCAGCAGCCGAGGACAGGGCAGCACAGATACGCAGTATTTT.

The chain has TRBV2 and TRBJ1-5; no clear D gene. The CDR3 loop spans 16 amino acids. V lost 6 bases and J lost 6, with 21 bases in between. The V gene's germline CDR1 is SNHLY and CDR2 FYNNEI. Written as DNA, the CDR3 is TGTGCCAGCAGGCCTGGACCCAACGACGGGAGTCAGCCCCAGCATTTT. It specifies CASRPGPNDGSQPQHF. Supplemented by reference TRBV2 and TRBJ1-5, the full variable domain reads EPEVTQTPSHQVTQMGQEVILRCVPISNHLYFYWYRQILGQKVEFLVSFYNNEISEKSEIFDDQFSVERPDGSNFTLKIRSTKLEDSAMYFCASRPGPNDGSQPQHFGDGTRLSIL.

The chain combines TRBV15 with TRBJ2-5, with 8 bases that match TRBD2. The junction had 17 bases not matched to a gene; V was cut back by 9 bases and J by 11 bases. CDR3 length equals 14 residues. CDR1 and CDR2 (germline): LNHNV, YYDKDF (reference sequence). The CDR3 is CATSRGGRSSSQYF. CDR3 in DNA: TGTGCCACTAGCCGGGGGGGGCGTTCGAGTTCGCAGTACTTC.

The genes are TRBV29-1 and TRBJ2-3; TRBD2 matches at 7 bases. The junction had 8 bases not matched to a gene; V was cut back by 7 bases and J by 4 bases. CDR1 is SQVTM, CDR2 ANQGSEA, per germline. The CDR3 runs to 13 residues. In DNA, the CDR3 is TGCAGCGCCCCGGGGAGGGTCCCAGATACGCAGTATTTT. Its protein product is CSAPGRVPDTQYF.

The chain uses TRBV5-1 and TRBJ2-7; 8 bases are shared with TRBD1. The trim removed 4 bases at V and 3 bases at J, leaving 9 bases unmatched. From germline, CDR1 is SGHRS and CDR2 YFSETQ. CDR3 size: 15 residues. The CDR3 spells CASSMTRDRNYEQYF. The DNA for the CDR3 is TGCGCCAGCAGCATGACCCGGGACAGGAACTACGAGCAGTACTTC.

The chain carries TRBV6-2 or TRBV6-3 and TRBJ2-5, with 7 bases that match TRBD1. The CDR3 spans 14 residues. V shed 6 bases and J 1 base; nucleotides not matched to a gene: 5. The germline gives CDR1 MNHEY, CDR2 SVGEGT. CDR3 bases: TGTGCCAGCAGCCCCGGGACAGTCCAAGAGACCCAGTACTTC. Its translation: CASSPGTVQETQYF.